The TCR beta chain described here comes from a study of T and B cells in COVID-19 patients. Study information: Of approximately 21 active-infection patients, about 13 were critically ill with mechanical ventilation or extracorporeal membrane oxygenation.

Each TRB amplification used roughly 230-550 ng of genomic DNA from blood. TRB rearrangements were amplified by multiplex PCR with BIOMED2 TRB-A/B primers. TCRdb used MiXCR to reprocess the multiplex PCR reads, holding one entry per CDR3 protein. The sample shows about 15,000 distinct CDR3 sequences, approximately 30% of them seen only once. This clonotype was detected only a few times. Its antigen is unknown. Trimming pared 2 bases from V and 4 bases from J, leaving 20 bases between. The germline CDR1 and CDR2 sequences are SGHTA and FQGNSA. The CDR3 consists of 17 residues. General study results and limits: Clonality of TRB repertoires was high in active COVID-19; recovery brought above-healthy diversity and richness.

Sequencing used blood. J is TRBJ2-5 and V is TRBV7-2; D is possibly TRBD1 (6 bases). The source is a human donor who had recovered from COVID-19. CDR3 DNA: TGTGCCAGCAGCTTACGGTTGGACAGTCAAGTTTCAGAGACCCAGTACTTC. This sequence encodes CASSLRLDSQVSETQYF.